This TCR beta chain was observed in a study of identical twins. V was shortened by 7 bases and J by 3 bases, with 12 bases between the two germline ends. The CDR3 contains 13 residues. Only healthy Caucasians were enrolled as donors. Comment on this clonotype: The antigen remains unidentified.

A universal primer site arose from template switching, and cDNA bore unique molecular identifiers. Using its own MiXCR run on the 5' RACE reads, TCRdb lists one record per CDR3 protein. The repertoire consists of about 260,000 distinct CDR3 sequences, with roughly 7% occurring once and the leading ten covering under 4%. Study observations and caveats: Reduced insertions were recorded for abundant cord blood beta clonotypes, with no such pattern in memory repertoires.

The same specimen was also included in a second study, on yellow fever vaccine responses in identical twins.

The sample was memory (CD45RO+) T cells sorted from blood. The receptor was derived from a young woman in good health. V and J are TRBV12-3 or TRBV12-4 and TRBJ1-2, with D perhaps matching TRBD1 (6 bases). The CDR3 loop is CASTGGHHYGYTF. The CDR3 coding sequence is TGTGCCAGCACTGGGGGGCATCACTATGGCTACACCTTC.